A single TCR beta chain is shown here with its context. The sample is drawn from a study of identical twins. V gave up 5 bases and J gave up 6 bases, with 16 bases separating them. The CDR3 covers 15 residues. The germline gives CDR1 SEHNR, CDR2 FQNEAQ (reference sequence). Unique molecular identifiers were present on cDNA, and template switching added a universal primer site. TCRdb ran MiXCR on the 5' RACE reads and lists one entry per CDR3 protein. The sample includes 350,000 to 400,000 distinct CDR3 sequences, roughly 9% of them seen just once. The source material was naive T cells sorted from blood. The chain combines TRBV7-9 with TRBJ2-2; a weak D match, TRBD2 (6 bases). The TCR sequence derives from a woman in her forties or fifties in good health. The CDR3 spells CASSHGTLDAGELFF. The DNA of the CDR3 is TGTGCCAGCAGCCACGGGACTCTCGACGCCGGGGAGCTGTTTTTT. The full variable domain, its missing parts supplied by reference TRBV7-9 and TRBJ2-2, is DTGVSQNPRHKITKRGQNVTFRCDPISEHNRLYWYRQTLGQGPEFLTYFQNEAQLEKSRLLSDRFSAERPKGSFSTLEIQRTEQGDSAMYLCASSHGTLDAGELFFGEGSRLTVL.